The clone carrying this T cell receptor (beta chain) was picked up many times. Its antigen is as yet unknown. This entry belongs to a study of T cells after yellow fever vaccination. Turning to the study itself: It was SMART-Seq v4 Ultra Low Input that prepared the fractions with low cell numbers.

Study observations and caveats: Compared with primary, the secondary response was weaker and peaked at day 5, not 15.

UMIs and a universal primer site were added when TCR cDNA was made by 5'RACE template switching. TCRdb ran MiXCR on the 5' RACE reads and lists one entry per CDR3 protein. Among over 110,000 distinct CDR3 sequences listed, over 7% were seen once. Trimming took off 4 bases at V and 2 bases at J, with 6 bases between the two ends. The CDR3 extends over 12 amino acids. The origin of this receptor is a man younger than 40 who received the YFV17D yellow fever vaccine. The sequencing here drew on CD4+ T cells sorted from PBMCs, taken 5 days after the yellow fever booster vaccination. The chain uses TRBV12-3 or TRBV12-4 and TRBJ2-7; D remains unclear. CDR3 bases: TGTGCCAGCAGTTATGACGCCTACGAGCAGTACTTC. It is translated as CASSYDAYEQYF.